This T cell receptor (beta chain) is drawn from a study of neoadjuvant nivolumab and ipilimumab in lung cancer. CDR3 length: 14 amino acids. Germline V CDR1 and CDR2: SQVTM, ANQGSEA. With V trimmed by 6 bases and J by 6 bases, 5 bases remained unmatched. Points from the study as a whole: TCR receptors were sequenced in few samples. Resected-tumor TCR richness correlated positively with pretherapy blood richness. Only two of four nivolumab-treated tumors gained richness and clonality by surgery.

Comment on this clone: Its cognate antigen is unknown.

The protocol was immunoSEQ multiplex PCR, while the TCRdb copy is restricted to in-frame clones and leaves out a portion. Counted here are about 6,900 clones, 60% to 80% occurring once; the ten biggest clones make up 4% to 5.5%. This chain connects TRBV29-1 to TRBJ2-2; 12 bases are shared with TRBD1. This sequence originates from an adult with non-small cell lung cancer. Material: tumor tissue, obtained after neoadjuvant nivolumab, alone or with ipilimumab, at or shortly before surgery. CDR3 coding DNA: TGCAGCGTCGCTGGGACAGGGGGCTCCGGGGAGCTGTTTTTT. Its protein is CSVAGTGGSGELFF.